The clone carrying this T cell receptor beta chain has just a few counts. Its antigen is unknown. This specimen comes from a study of T cell repertoires in cytomegalovirus infection. TCRdb reprocessed the reads via MiXCR and lists one record per CDR3 protein. The data contain more than 500,000 distinct CDR3 sequences, more than 15% of them singletons. Study observations and caveats: The response measured ex vivo was dominated by TCR beta clonotypes (HLA-C-restricted and CMV-specific).

Germline V gene lookup returns CDR1 LNHDA and CDR2 SQIVND (reference sequence). V shed 5 bases and J shed 4 bases, with 15 bases lying between them. This CDR3 contains 14 residues. The chain recombines TRBV19 with TRBJ2-7; D possibly matches TRBD1 or TRBD2 (5 bases each). This sequence originates from a human donor in good health (CMV status not recorded). Some clones in this sample may be carry-over from other donors' samples. The material sequenced was CD8+ T cells from PBMCs. CDR3 region: CASSPGTAGYEQYF. The CDR3 DNA is TGTGCCAGTAGTCCCGGGACCGCCGGTTACGAGCAGTACTTC.